This is a list of T cell receptor beta chains from one sample in a study of vaccination effects on CD4 cells after COVID-19. TCRdb keeps only in-frame clones here, not all; method: immunoSEQ multiplex PCR. Among 50,000 or so clones listed, around 63% were seen once. These receptors are not linked to any known antigen. The starting material was CD4+ T cells from PBMCs cultured without peptide, obtained before COVID-19 vaccination. The receptors were gathered from a human donor who received a COVID-19 vaccine. The CDR3 runs from the conserved cysteine through the conserved F or W. A D gene is named only where the DNA matches it firmly. Some rows mark clone size as missing; the rest say once, few, many or name a class of expanded clone.

d_call j_call clone_size v_call cdr3_aa cdr3_nt
. TRBJ1-1 few TRBV5-6 CASSPQVNTEAFF TGTGCCAGCAGCCCGCAAGTTAACACTGAAGCTTTCTTT
TRBD1 TRBJ1-1 once TRBV5-8 CASSPRTGRDTEAFF TGTGCCAGCAGCCCCCGGACAGGGCGGGACACTGAAGCTTTCTTT
. TRBJ1-2 . TRBV19 CASSMAQSYGYTF TGTGCCAGTAGTATGGCCCAGAGTTATGGCTACACCTTC
. TRBJ1-6 . TRBV3-1/TRBV3-2 CASSQDQGIYNSPLHF TGTGCCAGCAGCCAAGATCAAGGGATCTATAATTCACCCCTCCACTTT
TRBD1 TRBJ1-6 . TRBV5-4 CASSSGTGHSPLHF TGTGCCAGCAGCTCCGGGACAGGGCATTCACCCCTCCACTTT
TRBD1 TRBJ1-1 . TRBV10-2 CASRRDRDAEAFF TGCGCCAGCAGGCGGGACAGGGACGCTGAAGCTTTCTTT
TRBD2 TRBJ2-7 . TRBV11-2 CASSPGLAVSYEQYF TGTGCCAGCAGTCCGGGACTAGCGGTGTCCTACGAGCAGTACTTC
. TRBJ2-2 . TRBV5-1 CASSFEWSGVPGELFF TGCGCCAGCAGCTTTGAATGGTCGGGGGTCCCCGGGGAGCTGTTTTTT
. TRBJ2-1 . TRBV28 CASNLQGINEQFF TGTGCCAGCAACCTCCAGGGGATAAATGAGCAGTTCTTC
TRBD1 TRBJ1-2 . TRBV18 CASSPDRGYGYTF TGTGCCAGCTCACCCGACAGGGGCTATGGCTACACCTTC
TRBD1 TRBJ2-3 . TRBV2 CASSFRDRVPGTQYF TGTGCCAGCAGTTTCCGGGACAGGGTCCCAGGCACGCAGTATTTT
TRBD2 TRBJ2-6 . TRBV5-6 CASSFGGGTGANVLTF TGTGCCAGCAGCTTTGGGGGAGGGACTGGGGCCAACGTCCTGACTTTC
. TRBJ2-4 . TRBV3-1/TRBV3-2 CASSQGAAKNIQYF TGTGCCAGCAGCCAGGGGGCGGCCAAAAACATTCAGTACTTC
. TRBJ1-1 . TRBV10-3 CAISEFAVAAFF TGTGCCATCAGTGAGTTTGCCGTGGCGGCTTTCTTT
. TRBJ1-1 . TRBV19 CASRSRSNTHEAFF TGTGCCAGTAGATCTAGGAGCAACACCCATGAAGCTTTCTTT
TRBD1 TRBJ1-1 . TRBV4-2 CASSQGNIMGQGAGEAFF TGTGCCAGCAGCCAAGGGAACATAATGGGACAGGGGGCTGGTGAAGCTTTCTTT
. TRBJ2-7 once TRBV5-4 CASSRGTPHEQYF TGTGCCAGCAGCCGGGGAACCCCGCACGAGCAGTACTTC
TRBD1 TRBJ1-1 few TRBV3-1/TRBV3-2 CASSPRQGSTEAFF TGTGCCAGCAGCCCTAGACAGGGGAGCACTGAAGCTTTCTTT
. TRBJ1-1 . TRBV27 CASSFRWMNTEAFF TGTGCCAGCAGTTTCAGGTGGATGAACACTGAAGCTTTCTTT
TRBD2 TRBJ2-6 . TRBV12-5 CASGLARLGRAESGANVLTF TGTGCTAGTGGTTTGGCCCGGTTAGGGAGGGCAGAATCTGGGGCCAACGTCCTGACTTTC
TRBD1 TRBJ2-7 once TRBV6-2/TRBV6-3 CASSYTGQGSLYEQYF TGTGCCAGCAGTTACACGGGACAGGGGAGTCTGTACGAGCAGTACTTC
. TRBJ2-7 once TRBV3-1/TRBV3-2 CASSQASHAAPFSYEQYF TGTGCCAGCAGCCAAGCTAGCCATGCTGCCCCCTTCTCCTACGAGCAGTACTTC
. TRBJ2-1 once TRBV4-2 CASSQVLAGEQFF TGTGCCAGCAGCCAAGTATTGGCGGGGGAGCAGTTCTTC
. TRBJ2-1 . TRBV25-1 CASSELGGSYNEQFF TGTGCCAGCAGTGAATTGGGAGGTTCCTACAATGAGCAGTTCTTC
TRBD1 TRBJ2-5 once TRBV5-1 CASSGGQAVGETQYF TGCGCCAGCAGCGGGGGACAGGCCGTGGGGGAGACCCAGTACTTC
. TRBJ2-7 few TRBV5-1 CASSSAGVGEQYF TGCGCCAGCAGCTCCGCAGGGGTTGGTGAGCAGTACTTC
. TRBJ2-3 . TRBV4-2 CASSQSGGASTDTQYF TGTGCCAGCAGCCAGTCTGGCGGGGCCAGCACAGATACGCAGTATTTT
. TRBJ2-2 . TRBV13 CASSLGKGRVSTNTGELFF TGTGCCAGCAGCTTAGGCAAGGGCAGGGTATCAACGAACACCGGGGAGCTGTTTTTT
. TRBJ1-5 . TRBV6-5 CASLPPGGNQPQHF TGTGCCAGCCTCCCTCCAGGGGGCAATCAGCCCCAGCATTTT
TRBD2 TRBJ2-1 . TRBV18 CASSPDRLAEQFF TGTGCCAGCTCACCCGATAGACTAGCGGAGCAGTTCTTC
. TRBJ2-3 . TRBV20-1 CSASGSGGTDTQYF TGCAGTGCTAGTGGATCCGGTGGCACAGATACGCAGTATTTT
. TRBJ1-6 . TRBV5-1 CASSLEGGNSPLHF TGCGCCAGCAGCTTGGAGGGGGGTAATTCACCCCTCCACTTT
. TRBJ1-1 . TRBV7-8 CASSLNSASVNTEAFF TGTGCCTCATCTCTTAATTCTGCTTCGGTGAACACTGAAGCTTTCTTT
. TRBJ1-1 . TRBV10-3 CAISEFPNTEAFF TGTGCCATCAGTGAGTTTCCGAACACTGAAGCTTTCTTT
. TRBJ2-1 . TRBV28 CASSTRLVPNEQFF TGTGCCAGCAGTACCCGACTAGTCCCCAATGAGCAGTTCTTC
. TRBJ2-4 . TRBV6-2/TRBV6-3 CASSYPPTGIQYF TGTGCCAGCAGTTACCCCCCGACTGGCATTCAGTACTTC
. TRBJ1-2 . TRBV5-1 CASSSGVGQGYGYTF TGCGCCAGCAGCTCGGGTGTAGGCCAGGGCTATGGCTACACCTTC
. TRBJ2-7 . TRBV15 CATSRDSGYEQYF TGTGCCACCAGCAGAGATTCGGGTTACGAGCAGTACTTC
. TRBJ1-4 . TRBV3-1/TRBV3-2 CASSQDKALRKLFF TGTGCCAGCAGCCAAGATAAGGCTCTGCGAAAACTGTTTTTT
TRBD1 TRBJ1-6 . TRBV6-6 CASSHPHGTGLSPLHF TGTGCCAGCAGCCACCCCCACGGGACAGGCCTTTCACCCCTCCACTTT
TRBD1 TRBJ2-3 . TRBV11-2 CASSFNIQGSTDTQYF TGTGCCAGCAGCTTCAATATACAGGGGAGCACAGATACGCAGTATTTT
TRBD1 TRBJ1-1 few TRBV11-2 CASSFAGGTEAFF TGTGCCAGCAGCTTCGCAGGGGGCACTGAAGCTTTCTTT
. TRBJ1-2 few TRBV7-3 CASSPGWGGYTF TGTGCCAGCAGCCCGGGTTGGGGTGGCTACACCTTC